This T cell receptor beta chain was sequenced in a study of T cells in Graves' hyperthyroidism and ophthalmopathy. Germline CDR1 is SGDLS and CDR2 is YYNGEE. The CDR3 sequence is 13 residues long. The CDR3 regions of TCR beta were amplified from RNA transcripts. HTBI primers were employed in a first-round RT-PCR of the TCR CDR3. TCRdb re-derived calls from the multiplex PCR reads in MiXCR, one entry per CDR3 protein. Counted here are some 600,000 distinct CDR3 sequences, 35% to 55% occurring once; the ten biggest clones make up roughly 8.2%. Turning to this clonotype: The germline gene is not matched at one end of the junction; a read error may be the cause.

V and J are TRBV9 and TRBJ2-7; possible D gene TRBD1, 6 bases. The sequenced material came from peripheral blood or thyroid tissue (not recorded which). The sequence derives from a woman aged 18-29 years with Graves' hyperthyroidism. The CDR3 DNA reads as TGTGCCAGCAGCGTAGTATCAGGAAAAGGGACATTCTTC. Protein sequence: CASSVVSGKGTFF.